The entry that follows covers one TCR beta chain sequence. Its target antigen remains unknown. Base quality data are lacking; no much larger clone is found one base away. This entry belongs to a study of shared T cell receptors in the human thymus (dated by TCRdb to the early 2020s). Turning to the overall study: The study examined how the human thymus generates shared, self-reactive T-cell receptor alpha chains.

CDR3 length: 13 amino acids, cysteine to phenylalanine. Solely the CDR3 DNA is kept, with 39 bases framed from the first base. CDR1 and CDR2, looked up from the germline V gene, are KGHSH and LQKENI. Cut back by 6 bases and 5 bases, the V and J ends lie 14 bases apart. The library was obtained by the immunoSEQ multiplex PCR assay. This is the immuneACCESS table as TCRdb keeps it, with only in-frame sequences that have V and J called. A part of the clones is gone; compared with another copy, unresolved V genes explain less than half, and the rest is unexplained. The sample includes about 660,000 clones, with roughly 86% observed a single time. The leading ten clones occupy about 0.0094% of the sample. This same sample was also taken into another study, of human thymus T cells. As the second publication notes: In Finland, the donors were immunologically healthy infants who were having open corrective cardiac surgery for congenital heart defects. The thymus tissue came from surgical resects taken out during corrective cardiac surgery. Both the thymic and the peripheral blood repertoires appeared to show biased V and J gene segment usage. According to the related research, thymic TCR repertoires were highly overlapping among unrelated individuals. The study used under ten infant thymus samples plus four related peripheral blood samples to characterize TCR alpha and beta repertoires. Donor ages ranging from roughly 6 to 244 days were recorded, and over 5 male and two female infants were included in the cohort. Thymocytes were released mechanically from tissue and stored at -70 °C as pellets of roughly 9-32 million cells. A QIAsymphony instrument was used to extract genomic DNA from frozen cell pellets. The immunoSEQ multiplex PCR assay was used to amplify the TCRB and TCRAD loci from a standardized amount of quality-controlled genomic DNA. The amplicons spanned the V(D)J region and were long enough to cover the CDR3 and allow V and J genes to be identified. The commercial immunoSEQ service was used to sequence amplicons on an Illumina platform. Primer bias and sequencing errors were corrected as previously described, and TCRAD and TCRB definitions were based on the IMGT database. immunoSEQ Analyzer 3.0 and VDJTools were used for repertoire analysis, which covered basic statistics, V/J segment usage, diversity estimates, rarefaction and pairwise overlap. To estimate diversity, the Chao1, ChaoE, Efron-Thisted, Shannon and inverse Simpson indices were applied, and diversity was also estimated on datasets down-sampled to the smallest sample. For repertoire overlap, CDR3 nucleotide sequence, V gene and J gene had to match strictly, and clustering was done by Jaccard-based multidimensional scaling. Thymus samples yielded on average about 810,000 unique TCRB clonotypes, compared with around 79,000 from blood samples.

This clonotype originated in a boy younger than two with a congenital heart defect. Donor details come from another sample of the same person, matched by shared clones. The V gene is TRBV18 and the J gene is TRBJ2-7, with TRBD1 tentatively as D gene (6 bases match). Sequenced sample: thymocytes. The sequence in DNA is TGTGCCAGCTCGCTACAGGGAGAGGACGAGCAGTACTTC. It is translated as CASSLQGEDEQYF.